Below, 14 T cell receptor beta chains from the same sample are listed, as sequenced in a study of chronic HIV infection and antiretroviral therapy. TCRdb itself ran the 5' RACE reads through MiXCR, one entry per CDR3 protein. The sample records some 43,000 distinct CDR3 sequences, approximately 19% being singletons. Specimen: peripheral blood. These receptor sequences come from an adult who had HIV and had not received antiretroviral therapy, or was an uninfected healthy control (not recorded which).

This clonotype was picked up a small number of times. The rearrangement joins TRBV29-1 to TRBJ2-7; 11 positions match TRBD2. CDR3 size: 13 residues. Germline V gene lookup returns CDR1 SQVTM and CDR2 ANQGSEA. The ends lost 4 bases at V and 4 bases at J; junction bases unmatched: 3. The CDR3 nucleotides read TGCAGCGTTGTGGGGACTAGCGGTTACGAGCAGTACTTC. Protein: CSVVGTSGYEQYF.

This clonotype appeared a few times. This chain uses TRBV27 with TRBJ1-5; tentatively, D is TRBD1 (5 bases). The ends were cut back, 3 bases at V and 0 bases at J, with 9 bases in the middle. Per germline, CDR1 MNHEY and CDR2 SMNVEV (reference sequence). The CDR3 contains 15 residues. In DNA form, the CDR3 reads TGTGCCAGCAGTTTTGGGGGGAATAGCAATCAGCCCCAGCATTTT. As protein: CASSFGGNSNQPQHF.

This chain joins TRBV5-1 and TRBJ2-5; D gene uncertain. The germline V gene has CDR1 SGHRS and CDR2 YFSETQ. V was clipped by 0 bases and J by 2 bases, with 11 bases between them. The CDR3 has 15 residues. The CDR3 DNA reads TGCGCCAGCAGCTTGGTGGCAGGCATTCAAGAGACCCAGTACTTC. It yields the protein CASSLVAGIQETQYF. Based on the CDR3 plus reference TRBV5-1 and TRBJ2-5, the full variable domain is KAGVTQTPRYLIKTRGQQVTLSCSPISGHRSVSWYQQTPGQGLQFLFEYFSETQRNKGNFPGRFSGRQFSNSRSEMNVSTLELGDSALYLCASSLVAGIQETQYFGPGTRLLVL.

This clonotype was found a few times. This chain joins TRBV10-3 and TRBJ1-2; D ambiguous. The CDR3 has 14 amino acids. The V gene lost 0 bases and the J gene lost 4 bases, with 9 bases spanning the gap. Germline V gene sequence: CDR1 ENHRY, CDR2 SYGVKD. CDR3 DNA sequence: TGTGCCATCAGTGAGTCGATCCAGAGCTATGGCTACACCTTC. It specifies CAISESIQSYGYTF.

V usage is TRBV28 and J usage is TRBJ1-5, with no clear D. V was trimmed by 6 bases and J by 9 bases, leaving 21 bases between them. CDR1 is MDHEN, CDR2 SYDVKM, per germline. The CDR3 totals 15 residues. CDR3 sequence (DNA): TGTGCCAGCAGATTGATTTCCGGGAACCTTCGGCCCCAGCATTTT. Its protein is CASRLISGNLRPQHF.

The rearrangement joins TRBV5-1 to TRBJ2-3; no clear D gene. The length of the CDR3 is 14 residues. The ends were cut back, 3 bases at V and 2 bases at J, with 10 bases in the middle. Germline V gene sequence: CDR1 SGHRS, CDR2 YFSETQ. The chain's CDR3 is CASSSSQATDTQYF. The CDR3 nucleotides are TGCGCCAGCAGCTCAAGCCAGGCCACAGATACGCAGTATTTT.

This clonotype was observed a handful of times. The V and J genes are TRBV20-1 and TRBJ2-2; D is unresolved. The CDR3 is made up of 13 amino acids. In germline, CDR1 is DFQATT, CDR2 SNEGSKA (reference sequence). V was cut by 6 bases and J by 1 base, with 9 bases left in between. This CDR3 reads CSARLGNTGELFF. In nucleotides, the CDR3 is TGCAGTGCACGACTGGGGAACACCGGGGAGCTGTTTTTT.

A few counts support this clonotype. This chain joins TRBV25-1 and TRBJ2-7, with 7 bases that match TRBD2. CDR3 length: 14 residues. Germline V lookup: CDR1 MGHDK, CDR2 SYGVNS. V gave up 0 bases and J gave up 6 bases; unmatched junction bases: 5. For the CDR3, the DNA is TGTGCCAGCAGTGAATATAGGGAGGGTACCGAGCAGTACTTC. Its protein is CASSEYREGTEQYF.

The chain uses TRBV28 and TRBJ2-7; D is unclear. V was trimmed by 8 bases and J by 2 bases, leaving 13 bases between them. This CDR3 spans 13 amino acids. CDR1 is MDHEN and CDR2 is SYDVKM in the germline V gene. The CDR3 loop is CASSPDLAYEQYF. In nucleotides, the CDR3 is TGTGCCAGCTCCCCTGACCTGGCCTACGAGCAGTACTTC.

This clonotype occurred a few times. The chain is built from TRBV28 and TRBJ2-7; no definite D call. This CDR3 comprises 14 residues. V was clipped by 3 bases and J by 0 bases, with 9 bases between them. Germline V gene lookup returns CDR1 MDHEN and CDR2 SYDVKM. CDR3 nucleotide sequence: TGTGCCAGCAGTTTCGTGGTACACTCCTACGAGCAGTACTTC. This gives the protein CASSFVVHSYEQYF. The full variable domain, rest sourced from reference TRBV28 and TRBJ2-7, is DVKVTQSSRYLVKRTGEKVFLECVQDMDHENMFWYRQDPGLGLRLIYFSYDVKMKEKGDIPEGYSVSREKKERFSLILESASTNQTSMYLCASSFVVHSYEQYFGPGTRLTVT.

This clonotype came up a few times. The V gene is TRBV5-1, the J gene TRBJ1-6, with a tentative D call TRBD1 (5 bases). Per germline, CDR1 SGHRS and CDR2 YFSETQ. This CDR3 region has 15 residues. Trimming shortened V by 2 bases and J by 6 bases, and 12 bases separated the two germline ends. The CDR3 loop reads CASSLGHGSNSPLHF. As DNA, the CDR3 is TGCGCCAGCAGCTTAGGACATGGAAGTAATTCACCCCTCCACTTT.

The CDR3 region has the DNA TGTGCCAGCAGAAACGAGCGGGAGGGCCCTCGGAATGAGCAGTTCTTC. This encodes CASRNEREGPRNEQFF. The chain couples TRBV28 to TRBJ2-1, with 10 bases matching TRBD2. This CDR3 is 16 amino acids long. Germline CDR1 and CDR2: MDHEN and SYDVKM. With 6 bases clipped from V and 7 bases from J, the junction kept 12 bases outside the gene matches.

This clonotype showed up just a few times. This chain links TRBV28 with TRBJ2-3; a weak D match, TRBD1 (7 bases). Trimming shortened V by 5 bases and J by 3 bases, and 12 bases separated the two germline ends. The germline CDR1 and CDR2 sequences are MDHEN and SYDVKM. The CDR3 consists of 14 residues. The CDR3 spells CASSRAGGTDTQYF. For the CDR3, the DNA is TGTGCCAGCAGTCGGGCAGGGGGGACAGATACGCAGTATTTT.

V gene TRBV7-6 combines with J gene TRBJ1-5; D perhaps matches TRBD1 (5 bases). V lost 2 bases, J lost 3 bases, and 8 bases lay in between. The V gene's germline CDR1 is SGHVS and CDR2 FNYEAQ. The CDR3 runs to 14 residues. The CDR3, as DNA: TGTGCCAGCAGCTTATCAGGGATCAATCAGCCCCAGCATTTT. Its translation is CASSLSGINQPQHF.